Listed here are 19 T cell receptor beta chains from one sample, sequenced in a study of response to subunit inactivated influenza vaccine. Using its own MiXCR run on the RT-PCR reads, TCRdb lists one record per CDR3 protein. The sample has roughly 150,000 distinct CDR3 sequences, 9.5% to 13% seen once; the top ten hold around 11%. This specimen consisted of non-naive T cells sorted from PBMCs, obtained more than 35 days after vaccination. Every receptor here comes from a man between 50 and 59 years old who received an inactivated influenza vaccine.

Only a few counts were recorded for this clonotype. The V and J genes are TRBV7-9 and TRBJ2-5, with D possibly TRBD1 on 5 matching bases. CDR3 length: 13 amino acids. V lost 1 base and J lost 10, with 13 bases in between. The germline V gene has CDR1 SEHNR and CDR2 FQNEAQ (reference sequence). The CDR3 DNA follows: TGTGCCAGCAGCTTAGGGACACGGCGAAACCAGTACTTC. The encoded protein is CASSLGTRRNQYF.

The chain employs TRBV11-2 and TRBJ2-7; possible D gene TRBD1, 6 bases. This CDR3 is built from 14 residues. Germline V gene sequence: CDR1 SGHAT, CDR2 FQNNGV. Trimming removed 5 bases from V and 5 bases from J, with 16 bases in between. CDR3 in amino acids: CASSPRRTAHEQYF. The CDR3 DNA sequence: TGTGCCAGCAGCCCTCGCAGGACAGCCCACGAGCAGTACTTC.

In its sample, this clonotype was seen a few times. The chain combines TRBV15 with TRBJ2-4, with D perhaps TRBD2 (6 bases). CDR3 length: 14 residues. Germline assignment: CDR1 LNHNV and CDR2 YYDKDF (reference sequence). The germline V and J ends were trimmed by 1 base and 12 bases, with 16 bases remaining between them. The CDR3: CATSRVKGREAQYF. CDR3 nucleotide sequence: TGTGCCACCAGCAGAGTGAAGGGAAGGGAGGCTCAGTACTTC.

This clonotype was seen only a few times. The chain has TRBV28 and TRBJ1-5; 8 bases align to TRBD1. The CDR3 is made up of 14 amino acids. Germline V gene lookup returns CDR1 MDHEN and CDR2 SYDVKM. Trimming removed 1 base from V and 6 bases from J; junction bases left unmatched: 2. The CDR3 region is CASSLSGGVQPQHF. In DNA, the CDR3 is TGTGCCAGCAGTTTATCAGGGGGCGTTCAGCCCCAGCATTTT.

This clonotype has just a few counts. This sequence joins TRBV20-1 and TRBJ2-1, with D uncertain. The CDR3 has 11 amino acids. Germline V gene sequence: CDR1 DFQATT, CDR2 SNEGSKA (reference sequence). Between the trimmed V and J ends, which lost 6 bases and 5 bases, there was a span of 8 bases. The DNA of the CDR3 is TGCAGTGCCACGCCGAACAATGAGCAGTTCTTC. Residues: CSATPNNEQFF.

This clonotype came up a few times. The chain couples TRBV15 to TRBJ2-3; D unresolved. Germline-derived CDR1 and CDR2 are LNHNV and YYDKDF (reference sequence). This CDR3 contains 15 residues. The V and J ends lost 0 bases and 6 bases respectively, with 13 bases between them. The CDR3 reads CATSRDKATVDTQYF. The CDR3 region has the DNA TGTGCCACCAGCAGAGATAAGGCTACAGTGGATACGCAGTATTTT.

The table lists this clonotype with a few counts. CDR3 sequence (DNA): TGTGCCAGCAGTTACTCGAAGACGAGGAACTACGAGCAGTACTTC. This sequence encodes CASSYSKTRNYEQYF. This chain joins TRBV6-5 and TRBJ2-7; unclear D gene. The germline V and J ends were trimmed by 0 bases and 3 bases, with 12 bases remaining between them. Germline CDR1 reads MNHEY; CDR2 reads SVGAGI. The CDR3 is made up of 15 amino acids.

This clonotype was counted many times. The DNA for the CDR3 is TGCGCCAGCAGTCGGCGGGAGAACACCGGGGAGCTGTTTTTT. Protein product: CASSRRENTGELFF. This chain links TRBV5-1 with TRBJ2-2, with D possibly matching TRBD2 (6 bases). The V gene lost 5 bases and the J gene lost 1 base, with 9 bases spanning the gap. CDR1 is SGHRS and CDR2 is YFSETQ in the germline V gene. The CDR3 contains 14 residues. The full variable domain, rest sourced from reference TRBV5-1 and TRBJ2-2, is KAGVTQTPRYLIKTRGQQVTLSCSPISGHRSVSWYQQTPGQGLQFLFEYFSETQRNKGNFPGRFSGRQFSNSRSEMNVSTLELGDSALYLCASSRRENTGELFFGEGSRLTVL.

This clonotype was seen a few times. This chain connects TRBV9 to TRBJ1-2; D not certain. V lost 3 bases and J 0 bases, leaving 15 bases between the germline ends. CDR3 size: 16 residues. The germline V gene encodes CDR1 SGDLS and CDR2 YYNGEE. In nucleotides, the CDR3 is TGTGCCAGCAGCGCGAATACCGGGGAAGCTAACTATGGCTACACCTTC. Amino acids: CASSANTGEANYGYTF.

This clonotype showed up just a few times. The chain recombines TRBV6-2 or TRBV6-3 with TRBJ2-1; 12 bases are shared with TRBD2. CDR3 size: 12 residues. In germline, CDR1 is MNHEY, CDR2 SVGEGT. V shed 5 bases, J shed 14 bases, and the junction held 4 bases outside the gene matches. This chain's CDR3 is CASSQTSGGEFF. The CDR3 DNA reads TGTGCCAGCAGTCAGACTAGCGGGGGAGAGTTCTTC.

There are a few counts of this clonotype. V and J are TRBV7-2 and TRBJ2-7; the match to TRBD2 covers 10 bases. Germline V lookup: CDR1 SGHTA, CDR2 FQGNSA. The CDR3 sequence is 15 residues long. The ends lost 2 bases at V and 4 bases at J; junction bases unmatched: 5. CDR3 in amino acids: CASSLSTSGAYEQYF. CDR3 nucleotides: TGTGCCAGCAGCTTAAGCACTAGCGGGGCTTACGAGCAGTACTTC.

The chain carries TRBV6-2 or TRBV6-3 and TRBJ1-2; D is uncertain. The germline CDR1 and CDR2 sequences are MNHEY and SVGEGT. The CDR3 extends over 12 amino acids. V lost 10 bases and J lost 4, with 13 bases in between. The CDR3 is CATCDWGYGYTF. The CDR3 DNA sequence: TGTGCCACCTGCGACTGGGGCTATGGCTACACCTTC.

This clonotype was seen many times. The chain carries TRBV2 and TRBJ2-3, with TRBD1 matching over 9 bases. V dropped 1 base and J dropped 1; count of bases not matched to a gene: 0. Germline-derived CDR1 and CDR2 are SNHLY and FYNNEI. The CDR3 extends over 15 amino acids. The CDR3 nucleotides are TGTGCCAGCAGTGAAGGGGACAGGGGCACAGATACGCAGTATTTT. Amino acids: CASSEGDRGTDTQYF. Full variable domain (rest looked up from reference TRBV2 and TRBJ2-3): EPEVTQTPSHQVTQMGQEVILRCVPISNHLYFYWYRQILGQKVEFLVSFYNNEISEKSEIFDDQFSVERPDGSNFTLKIRSTKLEDSAMYFCASSEGDRGTDTQYFGPGTRLTVL.

This chain links TRBV11-2 with TRBJ2-3, with 8 bases lining up with TRBD1. This CDR3 comprises 14 residues. After removal of 5 bases from V and 5 bases from J, the junction contained 6 bases not matched to a gene. Germline CDR1 SGHAT, CDR2 FQNNGV. The CDR3 sequence is CASSPQGARDTQYF. DNA for the CDR3: TGTGCCAGCAGCCCCCAGGGGGCGCGAGATACGCAGTATTTT.

This clonotype was observed a handful of times. The chain uses TRBV27 and TRBJ2-3, with D hard to call. Germline V lookup: CDR1 MNHEY, CDR2 SMNVEV (reference sequence). The CDR3 is 14 amino acids. The V end was cut by 6 bases, the J end by 4 bases, with 14 bases between. The CDR3 sequence: CASSPLYDPDTQYF. The CDR3 DNA is TGTGCCAGCAGCCCCCTCTATGACCCAGATACGCAGTATTTT.

A word on this clonotype: The junction departs from the called germline gene at one end, perhaps through a read error. The rearrangement joins TRBV7-9 to TRBJ2-7, with D perhaps TRBD1 or TRBD2 (5 bases each). The CDR3 has 13 amino acids. Germline V gene lookup returns CDR1 SEHNR and CDR2 FQNEAQ (reference sequence). CDR3 DNA: TGTGCCAGCAGCCCGACGGGGACCTACGAGCAGTGCTTC. It specifies CASSPTGTYEQCF.

The chain links TRBV20-1 to TRBJ1-4, with TRBD1 identical over 9 bases. V lost 3 bases, J lost 8 bases, and 10 bases stayed unmatched. Germline V CDR1 and CDR2: DFQATT, SNEGSKA (reference sequence). The CDR3 has 15 amino acids. The CDR3: CSARGWDREGEKLFF. Here the CDR3 DNA reads TGCAGTGCTAGGGGATGGGACAGGGAAGGAGAAAAACTGTTTTTT.

This clonotype was seen many times. The V and J genes are TRBV4-3 and TRBJ2-3, with D possibly TRBD1 on 6 matching bases. The CDR3 contains 15 residues. V lost 5 bases and J 0 bases, leaving 12 bases between the germline ends. CDR1 and CDR2 (germline): LGHNA, YSLEER. The CDR3 bases are TGCGCCAGCAGCGAACGGGACACAAGCACAGATACGCAGTATTTT. As protein: CASSERDTSTDTQYF.

V gene TRBV12-3 or TRBV12-4 combines with J gene TRBJ1-3, with 7 positions matching TRBD1. Unmatched junction bases numbered 3, after V lost 2 bases and J lost 2 bases. There are 15 residues in the CDR3. CDR3 protein: CASSLNRGPGNTIYF. DNA for the CDR3: TGTGCCAGCAGTTTAAACAGGGGACCTGGAAACACCATATATTTT.